The following is a T cell receptor beta chain sequence with its context. Antigen unknown. V gave up 6 bases and J gave up 0 bases, with 12 bases separating them. The CDR3 runs to 15 residues. Germline V CDR1 and CDR2: KGHSH, LQKENI. Method: immunoSEQ multiplex PCR; TCRdb's copy keeps in-frame clones and lacks some. Counted here are 90,000 to 150,000 clones, 85% to 95% occurring once; the ten biggest clones make up over 0.1%. This sample was included in a study of graft-versus-host responses after intestinal transplantation. Overall study context: For about three years after anti-thymocyte globulin induction, all recipients took tacrolimus and steroids.

The V and J genes are TRBV18 and TRBJ1-3; no clear D. This sample comprised unstimulated CD4+ T cells sorted from spleen or lymph node cells, obtained before intestinal transplant. The TCR sequence derives from a human donor who received an intestinal transplant. The CDR3: CASSRDLISGNTIYF. The CDR3 DNA reads as TGTGCCAGCTCGCGTGACCTTATCTCTGGAAACACCATATATTTT.